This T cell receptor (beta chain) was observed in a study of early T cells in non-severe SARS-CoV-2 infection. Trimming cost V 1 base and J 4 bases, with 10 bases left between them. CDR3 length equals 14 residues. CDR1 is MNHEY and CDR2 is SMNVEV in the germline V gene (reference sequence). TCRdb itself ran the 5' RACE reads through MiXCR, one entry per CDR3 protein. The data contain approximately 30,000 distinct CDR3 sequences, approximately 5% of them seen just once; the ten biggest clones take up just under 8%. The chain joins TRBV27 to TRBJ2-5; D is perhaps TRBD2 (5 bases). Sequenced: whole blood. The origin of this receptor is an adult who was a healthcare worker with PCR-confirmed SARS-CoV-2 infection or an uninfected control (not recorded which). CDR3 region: CASSLLDSLETQYF. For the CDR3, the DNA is TGTGCCAGCAGTTTATTGGACTCTCTAGAGACCCAGTACTTC.